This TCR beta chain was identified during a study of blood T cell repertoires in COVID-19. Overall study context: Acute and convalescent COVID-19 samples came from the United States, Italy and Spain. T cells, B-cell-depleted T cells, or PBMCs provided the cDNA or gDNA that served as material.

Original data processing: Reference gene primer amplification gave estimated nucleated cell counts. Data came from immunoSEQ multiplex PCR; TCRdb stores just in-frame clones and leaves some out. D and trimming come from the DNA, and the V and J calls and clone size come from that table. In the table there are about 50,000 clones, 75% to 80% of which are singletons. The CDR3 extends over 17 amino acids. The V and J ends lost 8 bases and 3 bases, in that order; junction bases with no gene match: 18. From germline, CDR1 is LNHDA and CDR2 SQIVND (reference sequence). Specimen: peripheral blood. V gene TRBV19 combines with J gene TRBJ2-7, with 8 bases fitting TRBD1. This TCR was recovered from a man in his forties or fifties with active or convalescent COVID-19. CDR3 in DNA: TGTGCCAGTGGTTGGGACAGGAGGGAGACAGCATTCTACGAGCAGTACTTC. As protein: CASGWDRRETAFYEQYF.